The entry that follows covers one T cell receptor beta chain sequence. This specimen comes from a study of PD-L1 blockade in urothelial cancer. Study context: Earlier, patients had received 0 to 3 chemotherapy regimens.

Germline V gene sequence: CDR1 SGHTA, CDR2 FQGTGA. The trim removed 4 bases at V and 0 bases at J, leaving 15 bases unmatched. The CDR3 contains 19 residues. Method: immunoSEQ multiplex PCR; TCRdb's copy keeps in-frame clones and lacks some. There are 35,000 to 50,000 clones in the sample; about 88% occur only once, and roughly 13% lies in the top ten. The gene calls are TRBV7-3 and TRBJ2-1; 7 positions match TRBD1. The TCR comes from a woman aged 55-70 years with urothelial cancer. This specimen consisted of PBMCs, obtained around atezolizumab (anti-PD-L1) treatment. The CDR3 protein is CASSSLIRTGLSSYNEQFF. As DNA, the CDR3 is TGTGCCAGCAGCTCCCTAATCCGGACAGGCCTAAGCTCCTACAATGAGCAGTTCTTC. The whole variable domain, remainder taken from reference TRBV7-3 and TRBJ2-1, is GAGVSQTPSNKVTEKGKYVELRCDPISGHTALYWYRQSLGQGPEFLIYFQGTGAADDSGLPNDRFFAVRPEGSVSTLKIQRTERGDSAVYLCASSSLIRTGLSSYNEQFFGPGTRLTVL.